The rows below give T cell receptor beta chains drawn from one sample of a study of T cell responses to AZD1222 COVID-19 vaccine. Sequenced by immunoSEQ multiplex PCR; TCRdb stores in-frame clones only, minus some. The data hold around 28,000 clones, with about 77% observed a single time. The specimen was peripheral blood, collected on day 0 of AZD1222 vaccination. Every receptor here comes from an adult in good health. CDR3s include the opening cysteine and the closing phenylalanine or tryptophan. The order of the fields is CDR3 protein, CDR3 DNA, V gene, D gene, J gene, clone size. D genes are given only for firm matches. A row's size may be missing; if present it is once, few, many or a size class.

CASSLLAGQYF | TGTGCCAGCAGTTTATTGGCGGGGCAGTACTTC | TRBV12-3/TRBV12-4 | . | TRBJ2-7 | .
CAWSVGSTDTQYF | TGTGCCTGGAGTGTGGGTAGCACAGATACGCAGTATTTT | TRBV30 | . | TRBJ2-3 | .
CASSERPGPQHF | TGTGCCAGTAGTGAGAGGCCTGGGCCCCAGCATTTT | TRBV19 | . | TRBJ1-5 | once
CASSESSPGREAFF | TGCGCCAGCAGTGAGTCGAGCCCGGGGAGGGAAGCTTTCTTT | TRBV10-1 | . | TRBJ1-1 | .
CASSDRLPGDEQYF | TGTGCCAGCAGTGACAGGCTTCCAGGGGACGAGCAGTACTTC | TRBV2 | . | TRBJ2-7 | .
CASSARARGTEAFF | TGTGCCAGCAGTGCCAGGGCCAGGGGGACTGAAGCTTTCTTT | TRBV11-3 | TRBD1 | TRBJ1-1 | .
CASSQVTVSDSRYNSPLHF | TGTGCCAGCAGCCAAGTCACTGTTTCCGACAGCCGATATAATTCACCCCTCCACTTT | TRBV4-2 | . | TRBJ1-6 | .
CASSIDGVGGENIQYF | TGTGCCAGTAGTATAGATGGGGTAGGGGGCGAAAACATTCAGTACTTC | TRBV19 | TRBD1 | TRBJ2-4 | .
CASTQRWGTMVSGANVLTF | TGTGCCAGTACCCAACGTTGGGGTACTATGGTCTCTGGGGCCAACGTCCTGACTTTC | TRBV19 | . | TRBJ2-6 | .
CASSFAQGASTDTQYF | TGTGCCAGCAGTTTCGCCCAGGGGGCAAGCACAGATACGCAGTATTTT | TRBV6-4 | TRBD1 | TRBJ2-3 | .
CASSPTSFVDTDTQYF | TGTGCCAGCAGCCCTACTAGCTTTGTCGACACAGATACGCAGTATTTT | TRBV4-2 | . | TRBJ2-3 | .
CASSPSTGGQYF | TGTGCCAGCAGCCCATCGACAGGCGGGCAGTACTTC | TRBV11-1 | . | TRBJ2-7 | .
CASSHNALNQPQHF | TGTGCCAGCAGTCACAACGCCCTCAATCAGCCCCAGCATTTT | TRBV6-5 | . | TRBJ1-5 | .
CASSLRGSTGELFF | TGTGCCAGCAGCTTGCGGGGGAGCACCGGGGAGCTGTTTTTT | TRBV5-5 | . | TRBJ2-2 | few
CASSQGQVSPGYTF | TGTGCCAGCAGCCAGGGGCAGGTTTCGCCTGGCTACACCTTC | TRBV3-1/TRBV3-2 | . | TRBJ1-2 | .
CASTPRGNTIYF | TGTGCCAGCACGCCCCGGGGAAACACCATATATTTT | TRBV28 | . | TRBJ1-3 | once
CASSQVEVGTEAFF | TGTGCCAGCAGCCAAGTGGAGGTGGGCACTGAAGCTTTCTTT | TRBV14 | . | TRBJ1-1 | .
CASSLEDQPQHF | TGTGCCAGCAGCTTAGAGGATCAGCCCCAGCATTTT | TRBV7-9 | . | TRBJ1-5 | .
CASRPGPGQGNTGELFF | TGTGCCAGCAGACCCGGACCGGGACAGGGGAACACCGGGGAGCTGTTTTTT | TRBV11-3 | TRBD1 | TRBJ2-2 | few
CASSVGLAGGDNEQFF | TGTGCCAGCAGCGTGGGTCTAGCGGGAGGGGATAATGAGCAGTTCTTC | TRBV9 | TRBD2 | TRBJ2-1 | .
CASSRDSTAGNTIYF | TGCGCCAGCAGTCGGGACAGTACGGCTGGAAACACCATATATTTT | TRBV5-1 | TRBD1 | TRBJ1-3 | .
CASREGQRYNEQFF | TGTGCCAGCAGGGAGGGACAGCGATACAATGAGCAGTTCTTC | TRBV6-6 | . | TRBJ2-1 | .
CSVEGGFNTEAFF | TGCAGCGTTGAAGGGGGATTCAACACTGAAGCTTTCTTT | TRBV29-1 | . | TRBJ1-1 | once
CASSPSGQGEKLFF | TGTGCCAGCTCACCATCGGGACAAGGCGAAAAACTGTTTTTT | TRBV18 | . | TRBJ1-4 | once
CAWRLRAPPGAFF | TGTGCCTGGAGGCTGAGGGCCCCACCGGGAGCTTTCTTT | TRBV30 | . | TRBJ1-1 | .
CASSLLGTGTNYGYTF | TGTGCCAGCAGTCTTTTGGGGACAGGGACTAACTATGGCTACACCTTC | TRBV6-6 | TRBD1 | TRBJ1-2 | few
CSARDRRTDTEAFF | TGCAGCGCTCGGGACAGAAGAACTGACACTGAAGCTTTCTTT | TRBV29-1 | TRBD1 | TRBJ1-1 | .
CASSSIDRANYGYTF | TGTGCCAGCAGCTCCATAGACAGGGCTAACTATGGCTACACCTTC | TRBV6-6 | TRBD1 | TRBJ1-2 | .
CASSFRGNEKLFF | TGTGCCAGCAGTTTCCGGGGTAATGAAAAACTGTTTTTT | TRBV27 | . | TRBJ1-4 | .
CASSDQDVSGLAGVF | TGTGCCAGCAGCGACCAAGATGTAAGCGGACTAGCGGGGGTTTTT | TRBV2 | TRBD2 | TRBJ2-3 | .
CASSHGTSNSPLHF | TGTGCCAGCAGCCACGGGACAAGCAATTCACCCCTCCACTTT | TRBV7-2 | . | TRBJ1-6 | .
CASSLTGGSEEQYF | TGTGCCAGCAGCTTGACGGGTGGATCGGAGGAGCAGTACTTC | TRBV5-4 | . | TRBJ2-7 | few
CASSPGSANEKLFF | TGTGCCAGCAGCCCAGGGTCGGCTAATGAAAAACTGTTTTTT | TRBV7-2 | . | TRBJ1-4 | .
CASSETGPNEKLFF | TGTGCCAGCAGCGAGACAGGGCCTAATGAAAAACTGTTTTTT | TRBV5-6 | TRBD1 | TRBJ1-4 | .
CASSQGSGTDTQYF | TGTGCCAGCTCACAGGGTAGCGGAACAGATACGCAGTATTTT | TRBV18 | . | TRBJ2-3 | .
CASSYKGSGNSPLHF | TGTGCCAGCAGTTACAAGGGTTCGGGAAATTCACCCCTCCACTTT | TRBV6-5 | . | TRBJ1-6 | .
CASSSTATNYGYTF | TGTGCCAGCAGCTCGACGGCTACCAACTATGGCTACACCTTC | TRBV7-9 | . | TRBJ1-2 | .
CASSVGQGEDQPQHF | TGTGCCAGCAGCGTGGGACAGGGGGAGGATCAGCCCCAGCATTTT | TRBV5-5 | TRBD1 | TRBJ1-5 | .
CASSGSGLYNEQFF | TGCGCCAGCAGTGGGTCCGGCCTATACAATGAGCAGTTCTTC | TRBV10-2 | . | TRBJ2-1 | few
CASSLLAGGPRDTQYF | TGTGCCAGCAGCTTGTTAGCGGGAGGGCCTCGAGATACGCAGTATTTT | TRBV7-2 | TRBD2 | TRBJ2-3 | .